Below are 15 T cell receptor beta chains sequenced from a single sample in a study of cytomegalovirus exposure and HLA in healthy donors. PCR employed 60 Vbeta and 13 Jbeta primers. Repertoires were generated with immunoSEQ multiplex PCR, while TCRdb's copy carries only in-frame clones and drops some. Of about 150,000 clones listed, 82% were seen once; the top ten hold under 8%. The material sequenced was PBMCs. These receptors were taken from a woman aged 45-65 years in good health and CMV-seropositive.

Note on this clone: One junction end disagrees with the germline gene, perhaps due to a read error. The same CDR3 can be traced to other DNA sequences in this sample. The rearrangement uses TRBV5-1 and TRBJ2-2, with D perhaps TRBD1 (6 bases). This CDR3 region has 13 residues. Germline V gene sequence: CDR1 SGHRS, CDR2 YFSETQ. The CDR3 sequence is CASSYRDTGELFF. In DNA form, the CDR3 reads TGCGCCAGCAGCTACCGGGACACAGGGGAGCTGTTTTTT.

The chain recombines TRBV4-1 with TRBJ2-5, with a weak D call TRBD1 (6 bases). CDR1 and CDR2 from the germline V gene are MGHRA and YSYEKL. There are 15 residues in the CDR3. The V gene lost 0 bases and the J gene lost 2 bases, with 10 bases spanning the gap. Here the CDR3 DNA reads TGCGCCAGCAGCCAAGAAAGAAGGGGGCAAGAGACCCAGTACTTC. This translates into CASSQERRGQETQYF.

This clone was seen just once. The CDR3 sequence is CASREFTGELFF. In DNA form, the CDR3 reads TGTGCCAGCAGAGAGTTTACCGGGGAGCTGTTTTTT. V gene TRBV27 combines with J gene TRBJ2-2; D is unclear. In germline, CDR1 is MNHEY, CDR2 SMNVEV (reference sequence). The CDR3 covers 12 residues. Trimming removed 6 bases from V and 5 bases from J, with 7 bases in between.

This clone appeared a single time. The chain is built from TRBV7-9 and TRBJ2-2, with a tentative D call TRBD1 (6 bases). The CDR3 has 15 residues. V lost 5 bases and J 4 bases, leaving 14 bases between the germline ends. The germline V gene encodes CDR1 SEHNR and CDR2 FQNEAQ (reference sequence). The CDR3 sequence is CASSPMTGTTGELFF. The CDR3 DNA follows: TGTGCCAGCAGCCCCATGACAGGAACCACCGGGGAGCTGTTTTTT.

The J gene is TRBJ1-5, the V gene TRBV5-6; the D is unclear. Trimming pared 2 bases from V and 0 bases from J, leaving 3 bases between. CDR1 and CDR2 (germline): SGHDT, YYEEEE. This CDR3 is built from 13 residues. CDR3 loop: CASSFYSNQPQHF. CDR3 nucleotides: TGTGCCAGCAGCTTCTATAGCAATCAGCCCCAGCATTTT. Complete variable domain (other parts from reference TRBV5-6 and TRBJ1-5): DAGVTQSPTHLIKTRGQQVTLRCSPKSGHDTVSWYQQALGQGPQFIFQYYEEEERQRGNFPDRFSGHQFPNYSSELNVNALLLGDSALYLCASSFYSNQPQHFGDGTRLSIL.

J is TRBJ2-2 and V is TRBV6-5; maybe TRBD1 (5 bases). Germline CDR1 reads MNHEY; CDR2 reads SVGAGI. This CDR3 has 15 residues. Trimming took 5 bases from V and 1 from J, leaving 11 bases between them. The CDR3 loop is CASSPGTGNTGELFF. DNA of the CDR3: TGTGCCAGCAGTCCCGGAACAGGGAACACCGGGGAGCTGTTTTTT.

The V gene is TRBV7-9, the J gene TRBJ1-2; D remains unclear. Trimming removed 4 bases from V and 7 bases from J, with 13 bases in between. The CDR3 loop spans 13 amino acids. Germline V gene sequence: CDR1 SEHNR, CDR2 FQNEAQ (reference sequence). The CDR3 reads CASSWSITSGYTF. In DNA, the CDR3 is TGTGCCAGCAGCTGGTCCATTACTAGTGGCTACACCTTC. The whole variable domain, remainder taken from reference TRBV7-9 and TRBJ1-2, is DTGVSQNPRHKITKRGQNVTFRCDPISEHNRLYWYRQTLGQGPEFLTYFQNEAQLEKSRLLSDRFSAERPKGSFSTLEIQRTEQGDSAMYLCASSWSITSGYTFGSGTRLTVV.

The chain recombines TRBV18 with TRBJ1-3; D remains ambiguous. The CDR3 totals 16 residues. The germline V gene encodes CDR1 KGHSH and CDR2 LQKENI. V lost 0 bases and J lost 0, with 9 bases in between. This CDR3 is CASSPPETLSGNTIYF. The CDR3 DNA is TGTGCCAGCTCACCACCGGAGACTCTCTCTGGAAACACCATATATTTT.

The chain is built from TRBV6-5 and TRBJ2-3; possibly TRBD2 for D (6 bases). V was cut by 2 bases and J by 5 bases, with 17 bases left in between. The CDR3 extends over 16 amino acids. Germline V lookup: CDR1 MNHEY, CDR2 SVGAGI. The CDR3 spells CASSYVGGREGDTQYF. The CDR3 nucleotides read TGTGCCAGCAGTTACGTCGGAGGGCGAGAGGGAGATACGCAGTATTTT.

The chain employs TRBV6-6 and TRBJ1-2; D not resolved. Germline lookup yields CDR1 MNHNY and CDR2 SVGAGI (reference sequence). V dropped 0 bases and J dropped 2 bases, with 7 bases sitting between them. CDR3 length equals 14 residues. The CDR3 sequence is CASSYSTTNYGYTF. The CDR3 nucleotides read TGTGCCAGCAGTTACTCGACAACCAACTATGGCTACACCTTC.

In this sample, this clone turned up once. The gene calls are TRBV6-5 and TRBJ1-4; 7 nucleotides agree with TRBD1. The CDR3 length is 15 residues. CDR1 MNHEY and CDR2 SVGAGI come from the germline V gene. The V gene end was trimmed by 5 bases and the J gene end by 4 bases; junction bases not matched to a gene: 7. The CDR3 reads CASSASRGNNEKLFF. The DNA of the CDR3 is TGTGCCAGCAGTGCCTCCAGGGGGAATAATGAAAAACTGTTTTTT.

The genes are TRBV5-1 and TRBJ2-2, with D unresolved. Germline V lookup: CDR1 SGHRS, CDR2 YFSETQ. The V end was cut by 0 bases, the J end by 4 bases, with 16 bases between. The CDR3 is 17 residues long. The CDR3 DNA reads TGCGCCAGCAGCTTGGTAGGTCCGATTGGGCCCACCGGGGAGCTGTTTTTT. This translates into CASSLVGPIGPTGELFF.

This chain joins TRBV7-9 and TRBJ2-5, with 7 bases identical to TRBD2. The J segment lost 2 bases and the V segment lost 5 bases, leaving 5 bases of the junction unmatched. The germline gives CDR1 SEHNR, CDR2 FQNEAQ (reference sequence). The CDR3 runs to 14 residues. The CDR3, as DNA: TGTGCCAGCAGCCGGCGACTAGCTCAAGAGACCCAGTACTTC. This encodes CASSRRLAQETQYF.

V and J are TRBV6-5 and TRBJ2-7; 8 bases agree with TRBD2. The V gene's germline CDR1 is MNHEY and CDR2 SVGAGI. The CDR3 totals 14 residues. V was pared by 6 bases and J by 2 bases, with 6 bases of the junction left unmatched. CDR3 sequence: CASSHTSGTYEQYF. The CDR3 nucleotides read TGTGCCAGCAGCCATACTAGCGGTACCTACGAGCAGTACTTC.

The chain carries TRBV9 and TRBJ2-3; D possibly corresponds to TRBD2 (5 bases). The CDR3 contains 17 residues. V gave up 0 bases and J gave up 1 base, with 15 bases separating them. Germline loops: CDR1 SGDLS, CDR2 YYNGEE. CDR3 region: CASSVAPVGAGTDTQYF. The CDR3 DNA follows: TGTGCCAGCAGCGTAGCCCCAGTGGGAGCGGGCACAGATACGCAGTATTTT.